The 3 T cell receptor beta chains listed next were all sequenced from one sample in a study of blood T cell repertoires in COVID-19. Clones were sequenced by immunoSEQ multiplex PCR, and TCRdb holds only the in-frame ones, with some missing. The sample includes 200,000 to 250,000 clones, around 83% of them seen just once. The sequencing input was PBMCs or T cells enriched from blood (not recorded which). Source of these receptors: a woman in her forties with acute COVID-19.

This chain links TRBV24-1 with TRBJ2-2; possibly TRBD1 for D (5 bases). V lost 3 bases to trimming and J lost 6 bases, with 13 bases between them. Germline V gives CDR1 KGHDR, CDR2 SFDVKD. This CDR3 is 15 amino acids long. This CDR3 reads CATSDGADFSGELFF. CDR3 DNA: TGTGCCACCAGTGATGGGGCCGATTTTTCCGGGGAGCTGTTTTTT.

There are a few counts of this clone. V usage is TRBV6-2 or TRBV6-3 and J usage is TRBJ2-7; D is perhaps TRBD2 (6 bases). The germline V gene has CDR1 MNHEY and CDR2 SVGEGT. With 5 bases removed from V and 0 bases from J, the gap between germline ends came to 8 bases. CDR3 length: 13 amino acids. DNA of the CDR3: TGTGCCAGCAGTCAGGACTACTCCTACGAGCAGTACTTC. It yields the protein CASSQDYSYEQYF.

This clone occurred once. The gene calls are TRBV27 and TRBJ2-4, with D possibly TRBD1 on 7 matching bases. Per the germline V gene, CDR1 is MNHEY and CDR2 is SMNVEV (reference sequence). Deletions cut 5 bases from V and 0 bases from J, with 20 bases between. The CDR3 has 18 residues. CDR3 DNA sequence: TGTGCCAGCAGTCCAACCCCCTACAGGGGACTAGCCAAAAACATTCAGTACTTC. Protein product: CASSPTPYRGLAKNIQYF.